One and the same sample provided the 12 T cell receptor beta chains below, sequenced in a study of T cell responses to AZD1222 COVID-19 vaccine. Method: immunoSEQ multiplex PCR; TCRdb's copy keeps in-frame clones and lacks some. The sample carries about 78,000 clones, 80% to 85% recorded once. Material: peripheral blood, obtained on day 0 of AZD1222 vaccination. All receptors derive from an adult in good health.

This chain joins TRBV12-5 and TRBJ1-1; tentatively, D is TRBD1 (5 bases). V lost 5 bases to trimming and J lost 2 bases, with 15 bases between them. The CDR3 sequence is 15 residues long. The germline gives CDR1 LGHNT, CDR2 FRNRAP. The CDR3 coding sequence is TGTGCTAGTGGTAGTGCCCTCGGGGGAAACACTGAAGCTTTCTTT. Translating it yields CASGSALGGNTEAFF.

The V and J genes are TRBV19 and TRBJ1-1, with TRBD1 as a possible D gene (5 bases). V dropped 7 bases and J dropped 1 base, with 19 bases sitting between them. Germline V CDR1 and CDR2: LNHDA, SQIVND (reference sequence). The CDR3 is 16 residues long. The CDR3 spells CASTLEGRRRNTEAFF. CDR3 coding DNA: TGTGCCAGTACTTTGGAGGGGAGGCGCAGGAACACTGAAGCTTTCTTT.

The chain employs TRBV5-1 and TRBJ2-2; a possible D gene is TRBD2 (5 bases). The CDR3 runs to 14 residues. Germline CDR1 is SGHRS and CDR2 is YFSETQ. V was pared by 6 bases and J by 3 bases, with 12 bases between. CDR3 sequence: CASKQDSYTGELFF. CDR3 bases: TGCGCCAGCAAGCAGGACTCTTACACCGGGGAGCTGTTTTTT.

The chain recombines TRBV7-6 with TRBJ2-2; D gene unclear. Looked up from germline, CDR1 is SGHVS and CDR2 is FNYEAQ. V was clipped by 1 base and J by 6 bases, with 6 bases between them. The CDR3 contains 13 residues. The CDR3: CASSLDQAGELFF. CDR3 sequence (DNA): TGTGCCAGCAGCTTAGATCAGGCCGGGGAGCTGTTTTTT. The entire variable domain, with the rest obtained from reference TRBV7-6 and TRBJ2-2, is as follows: GAGVSQSPRYKVTKRGQDVALRCDPISGHVSLYWYRQALGQGPEFLTYFNYEAQQDKSGLPNDRFSAERPEGSISTLTIQRTEQRDSAMYRCASSLDQAGELFFGEGSRLTVL.

The chain has TRBV28 and TRBJ1-1; perhaps TRBD1 as D (5 bases). This CDR3 comprises 12 residues. In germline, CDR1 is MDHEN, CDR2 SYDVKM. V was pared by 6 bases and J by 6 bases, with 11 bases between. CDR3 amino acids: CASRGQNAEAFF. The DNA for the CDR3 is TGTGCCAGCAGGGGGCAGAATGCTGAAGCTTTCTTT.

CDR3 residues: CASSVARSGANVLTF. In nucleotides, the CDR3 is TGTGCCAGCAGCGTAGCCAGGTCTGGGGCCAACGTCCTGACTTTC. This rearrangement joins TRBV9 to TRBJ2-6; D ambiguous. The CDR3 is 15 residues long. CDR1 and CDR2 from the germline V gene are SGDLS and YYNGEE. V shed 0 bases and J shed 1 base, with 5 bases lying between them.

J is TRBJ1-5 and V is TRBV5-5, with 9 positions matching TRBD1. CDR1 SGHKS and CDR2 YYEKEE come from the germline V gene (reference sequence). The CDR3 totals 15 residues. V shed 3 bases, J shed 7 bases, and the junction held 8 bases outside the gene matches. The CDR3 nucleotides are TGTGCCAGCAGCTACCGGGACAGGGATCAACAGCCCCAGCATTTT. It encodes CASSYRDRDQQPQHF.

The V and J genes are TRBV7-9 and TRBJ1-2; no reliable D call. The CDR3 consists of 14 residues. Between the trimmed V and J ends, which lost 2 bases and 2 bases, there was a span of 9 bases. Germline CDR1 reads SEHNR; CDR2 reads FQNEAQ (reference sequence). The CDR3 region has the DNA TGTGCCAGCAGCTTACCCGCCCGGAACTATGGCTACACCTTC. Protein sequence: CASSLPARNYGYTF.

The chain combines TRBV4-3 with TRBJ2-6; 8 nucleotides line up with TRBD1. Trimming at V came to 1 base and at J to 3 bases, leaving 8 bases not matched to a gene. Germline V gene lookup returns CDR1 LGHNA and CDR2 YSLEER. This CDR3 is 18 amino acids long. The CDR3 DNA sequence: TGCGCCAGCAGCCAAGTGGGGACAGGACCCCTTGGGGCCAACGTCCTGACTTTC. The encoded protein is CASSQVGTGPLGANVLTF.

V gene TRBV19 combines with J gene TRBJ1-1; the D is unclear. Germline V gene lookup returns CDR1 LNHDA and CDR2 SQIVND (reference sequence). The CDR3 extends over 13 amino acids. V lost 7 bases and J 0 bases, leaving 9 bases between the germline ends. This chain's CDR3 is CASTAAMNTEAFF. Written as DNA, the CDR3 is TGTGCCAGTACCGCAGCCATGAACACTGAAGCTTTCTTT.

The genes are TRBV2 and TRBJ2-7; TRBD1 might be the D (6 bases). Germline V gene sequence: CDR1 SNHLY, CDR2 FYNNEI. The germline V and J ends were trimmed by 6 bases and 5 bases, with 8 bases remaining between them. The CDR3 extends over 11 amino acids. The CDR3 DNA reads TGTGCCAGCAGGGCAGGGGACGAGCAGTACTTC. Encoded protein: CASRAGDEQYF.

The chain carries TRBV2 and TRBJ2-7, with 10 positions matching TRBD1. The length of the CDR3 is 15 residues. Germline V gene data show CDR1 as SNHLY and CDR2 as FYNNEI. V shed 5 bases and J 3 bases; nucleotides not matched to a gene: 7. CDR3: CASSYPGQGIYEQYF. CDR3 coding DNA: TGTGCCAGCAGTTACCCGGGACAGGGGATCTACGAGCAGTACTTC. The full variable domain, rest sourced from reference TRBV2 and TRBJ2-7, is EPEVTQTPSHQVTQMGQEVILRCVPISNHLYFYWYRQILGQKVEFLVSFYNNEISEKSEIFDDQFSVERPDGSNFTLKIRSTKLEDSAMYFCASSYPGQGIYEQYFGPGTRLTVT.